These T cell receptor beta chains were read from a single sample in a study of blood T cell repertoires in COVID-19. Produced via immunoSEQ multiplex PCR; TCRdb's table is partial and in-frame only. The sample lists about 250,000 clones, 86% seen once, with 5% to 7% in the top ten. Specimen: peripheral blood. The receptors were sampled from a woman of 80 years or more with COVID-19, enrolled during active disease. Both conserved end residues are trimmed from each CDR3. Fields, in order: J gene, V gene, CDR3 protein.

TRBJ1-5	TRBV28	ASSTPRQTNQPQH
TRBJ2-5	TRBV15	ATSRVPGETQY
TRBJ2-3	TRBV5-1	ASSPYSGVTDTQY
TRBJ1-5	TRBV24-1	ATSDALDRGQPQH
TRBJ1-3	TRBV7-8	ASSLVGGGNTIY
TRBJ1-2	TRBV7-2	ASSLHRESGYGYT
TRBJ1-1	TRBV2	ASRVVTEAF
TRBJ2-7	TRBV3-1/TRBV3-2	ASSRSPGQDYEQY
TRBJ1-4	TRBV5-1	ASSSGVLGEKLF
TRBJ1-2	TRBV11-2	ASSLGAGGGGAYT
TRBJ2-4	TRBV27	ASSLDTSGGQY
TRBJ2-7	TRBV2	ASRMNTHEQY
TRBJ1-5	TRBV6-7	ASRDRGDSNQPQH
TRBJ2-3	TRBV28	ASTPSPGMSTDTQY
TRBJ1-1	TRBV6-6	ASSSQGWVGNTEAF
TRBJ2-3	TRBV15	ATSRVGPGGAGDTQY
TRBJ1-1	TRBV28	AIIVTGGNTEAF
TRBJ2-5	TRBV6-5	ASSPGRGETQY
TRBJ1-1	TRBV5-4	ASSLDGGYYTEAF
TRBJ1-3	TRBV19	ASGEPGGNTIY
TRBJ2-1	TRBV7-8	ASSLAGQVLNEQF
TRBJ1-2	TRBV28	ASLGQHPNNYGYT
TRBJ1-2	TRBV3-1/TRBV3-2	ASSQQTGKNYGYT
TRBJ1-2	TRBV7-3	ASSPEGGGYGYT
TRBJ2-1	TRBV2	ASGNLAGGNNEQF
TRBJ1-1	TRBV5-1	ASSLGRGSAEAF
TRBJ2-2	TRBV24-1	ATSDLLTLRDTGELF
TRBJ2-7	TRBV7-8	ASSTWGAGALITYEQY
TRBJ2-1	TRBV5-1	ASSLSPGQHNNEQF
TRBJ1-2	TRBV5-8	ASSLEGRYGYT
TRBJ2-5	TRBV28	ASSGSTRGSRETQY
TRBJ2-2	TRBV6-5	ASRRGFDTGELF
TRBJ1-1	TRBV6-5	RAGSAEAF
TRBJ1-2	TRBV7-9	ASSPANYGYT
TRBJ1-1	TRBV28	ASKPGGLGTEAF
TRBJ1-1	TRBV6-5	ASSRADTEAF
TRBJ1-2	TRBV27	ASSLQGGYGYT
TRBJ1-6	TRBV7-9	ASSFGTGSPLH
TRBJ2-2	TRBV19	ASWTGVTGELF
TRBJ2-5	TRBV18	ASSPTPQETQY
TRBJ1-2	TRBV25-1	ASSDRRPAINYGYT
TRBJ1-4	TRBV4-1	ASSQVGQGGEKLF